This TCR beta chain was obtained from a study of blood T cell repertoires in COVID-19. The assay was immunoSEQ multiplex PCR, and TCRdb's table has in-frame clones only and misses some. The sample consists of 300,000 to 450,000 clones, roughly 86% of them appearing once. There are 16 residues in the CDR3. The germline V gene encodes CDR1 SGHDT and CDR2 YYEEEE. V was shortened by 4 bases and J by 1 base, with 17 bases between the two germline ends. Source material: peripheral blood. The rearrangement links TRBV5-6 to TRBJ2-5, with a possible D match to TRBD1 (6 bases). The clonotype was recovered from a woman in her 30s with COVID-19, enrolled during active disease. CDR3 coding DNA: TGTGCCAGCAGCCTGGATACCCCAGGGGTCCAAGAGACCCAGTACTTC. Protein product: CASSLDTPGVQETQYF.